What follows are 26 T cell receptor beta chains derived from one specimen sequenced in a study of T cells after yellow fever vaccination. Each CDR3 protein is one row after TCRdb ran MiXCR on the 5' RACE reads. Here the sample spans 300,000 to 400,000 distinct CDR3 sequences, about 9.5% being singletons. Here the sequenced sample was PBMCs, taken on the day of the first yellow fever vaccination. The receptors come from a man between 18 and 29 years old who received the YFV17D yellow fever vaccine.

V is TRBV12-3 or TRBV12-4 and J is TRBJ2-3; 11 bases line up with TRBD2. This CDR3 contains 18 residues. The CDR3 DNA is TGTACCTGCAGCGGAACTAGCGGGGGCTTCACTAGCACAGATACGCAGTATTTT. This sequence encodes CTCSGTSGGFTSTDTQYF.

This clonotype showed up many times. The V and J genes are TRBV15 and TRBJ1-1; no clear D gene. Trimming removed 1 base at V and 3 bases at J, with 15 bases between. Germline CDR1 is LNHNV and CDR2 is YYDKDF (reference sequence). The CDR3 contains 16 residues. The CDR3 DNA follows: TGTGCCACCAGCAGAGCCCAGCCCCCGTCGGACACTGAAGCTTTCTTT. This translates into CATSRAQPPSDTEAFF.

This chain connects TRBV7-8 to TRBJ1-6; D gene ambiguous. The ends were cut back, 2 bases at V and 8 bases at J, with 10 bases in the middle. The CDR3 runs to 14 residues. Germline V gene lookup returns CDR1 SGHVS and CDR2 FQNEAQ. As DNA, the CDR3 is TGTGCCAGCAGCTTAAGAATTGGGGATTCACCCCTCCACTTT. The encoded protein is CASSLRIGDSPLHF.

This clonotype has ten or more counts. The CDR3 is CASSPTPGGTADTQYF. CDR3 nucleotides: TGCGCCAGCAGCCCCACCCCCGGAGGGACCGCAGATACGCAGTATTTT. This chain connects TRBV4-3 to TRBJ2-3, with D perhaps matching TRBD2 (6 bases). V was cut by 4 bases and J by 4 bases, with 18 bases left in between. Germline CDR1 and CDR2: LGHNA and YSLEER. The CDR3 sequence is 16 residues long.

Only a few counts were recorded for this clonotype. V is TRBV15 and J is TRBJ2-3; 7 nucleotides match TRBD2. The CDR3 extends over 13 amino acids. With V trimmed by 5 bases and J by 6 bases, 5 bases remained unmatched. Germline assignment: CDR1 LNHNV and CDR2 YYDKDF (reference sequence). CDR3 sequence reads: CATSGQGGDTQYF. The CDR3 nucleotides are TGTGCCACCAGCGGCCAGGGAGGGGATACGCAGTATTTT.

This clonotype was found a few times. The J gene is TRBJ2-1, the V gene TRBV20-1, with 10 bases that match TRBD2. Germline V CDR1 and CDR2: DFQATT, SNEGSKA (reference sequence). The CDR3 is 15 residues long. After removal of 0 bases from V and 6 bases from J, the junction contained 5 bases not matched to a gene. For the CDR3, the DNA is TGCAGTGCTAGAGATGGAGCGGGGGGGCGCAATGAGCAGTTCTTC. Protein: CSARDGAGGRNEQFF.

This chain joins TRBV5-1 and TRBJ2-7; 14 positions match TRBD2. V lost 4 bases to trimming and J lost 1 base; unmatched junction nucleotides: 10. The germline gives CDR1 SGHRS, CDR2 YFSETQ. CDR3 size: 18 residues. The CDR3 bases are TGCGCCAGCAGCGGCGGGACTAGCGGGGGAATAGTTTCCTACGAGCAGTACTTC. Translating it yields CASSGGTSGGIVSYEQYF. The variable domain in full, completed from reference TRBV5-1 and TRBJ2-7, reads KAGVTQTPRYLIKTRGQQVTLSCSPISGHRSVSWYQQTPGQGLQFLFEYFSETQRNKGNFPGRFSGRQFSNSRSEMNVSTLELGDSALYLCASSGGTSGGIVSYEQYFGPGTRLTVT.

The chain recombines TRBV20-1 with TRBJ2-3, with 12 bases lining up with TRBD2. The CDR3 contains 14 residues. Losses at the gene ends were 6 bases for V and 2 bases for J; bases not matched to a gene: 3. From germline, CDR1 is DFQATT and CDR2 SNEGSKA (reference sequence). The CDR3 is CSARTSGDTDTQYF. In nucleotides, the CDR3 is TGCAGTGCCAGGACTAGCGGGGACACAGATACGCAGTATTTT.

The chain combines TRBV12-5 with TRBJ2-1, with 8 bases lining up with TRBD2. The CDR3 runs 16 residues. Germline lookup yields CDR1 LGHNT and CDR2 FRNRAP. The junction had 5 bases not matched to a gene; V was cut back by 2 bases and J by 2 bases. This chain's CDR3 is CASGLTTGGPYNEQFF. In DNA form, the CDR3 reads TGTGCTAGTGGTTTGACCACGGGGGGGCCCTACAATGAGCAGTTCTTC.

This clonotype has just a few counts. A junction end diverges from the germline sequence, so it may reflect a read error. The chain couples TRBV3-1 to TRBJ2-3; possibly TRBD2 for D (5 bases). Germline assignment: CDR1 LGHDT and CDR2 YNNKEL (reference sequence). CDR3 length: 15 residues. This CDR3 reads CASSQPISSRDTQYF. DNA for the CDR3: TGTGCCAGCAGCCAACCAATTTCTAGCAGAGATACGCAGTATTTT.

Here the CDR3 reads CASSLGIDRADRETQYF. DNA for the CDR3: TGCGCCAGCAGCTTGGGGATAGACAGGGCTGACCGAGAGACCCAGTACTTC. The chain has TRBV5-1 and TRBJ2-5; 7 bases line up with TRBD1. The CDR3 sequence is 17 residues long. The germline V gene has CDR1 SGHRS and CDR2 YFSETQ. The junction had 12 bases not matched to a gene; V was cut back by 0 bases and J by 4 bases.

The chain joins TRBV5-1 to TRBJ2-3; TRBD1 matches 10 bases. This CDR3 is 15 amino acids long. CDR1 and CDR2 from the germline V gene are SGHRS and YFSETQ. V was pared by 1 base and J by 5 bases, with 4 bases of the junction left unmatched. CDR3 region: CASSLSTGGRDTQYF. DNA of the CDR3: TGCGCCAGCAGCTTGTCGACAGGGGGCAGAGATACGCAGTATTTT.

This clonotype was counted ten times or more. The chain joins TRBV6-2 or TRBV6-3 to TRBJ1-6, with 7 nucleotides matching TRBD1. This CDR3 has 14 amino acids. Losses at the gene ends were 4 bases for V and 15 bases for J; bases not matched to a gene: 12. Germline CDR1 is MNHEY and CDR2 is SVGEGT. CDR3 in DNA: TGTGCCAGCAGTTCCGAGTCCTGGGACAGAAGCCTCCACTTT. Amino acids: CASSSESWDRSLHF.

The chain carries TRBV4-1 and TRBJ1-2; D gene uncertain. V gave up 4 bases and J gave up 5 bases, with 14 bases separating them. This CDR3 is 14 amino acids long. Germline V gene data show CDR1 as MGHRA and CDR2 as YSYEKL. For the CDR3, the DNA is TGCGCCAGCAGCCGATCCTTTGGGCCATATGGCTACACCTTC. Amino acid sequence: CASSRSFGPYGYTF.

This clonotype was observed at least ten times. The chain couples TRBV7-2 to TRBJ2-1; weak D call: TRBD2 (6 bases). CDR1 is SGHTA and CDR2 is FQGNSA in the germline V gene. CDR3 length equals 12 residues. V lost 3 bases and J 9 bases, leaving 9 bases between the germline ends. The CDR3 sequence: CASSFGGFEQFF. DNA of the CDR3: TGTGCCAGCAGCTTCGGGGGATTTGAGCAGTTCTTC.

The V call is TRBV2, the J call TRBJ2-1; a possible D gene is TRBD1 (6 bases). This CDR3 has 16 residues. Germline V gene lookup returns CDR1 SNHLY and CDR2 FYNNEI. Trimming stripped 7 bases from V and 1 base from J, with 17 bases between. CDR3: CASNKDSLNSYNEQFF. In DNA form, the CDR3 reads TGTGCCAGCAACAAGGACAGTTTAAATTCCTACAATGAGCAGTTCTTC.

This clonotype was counted a few times. The V call is TRBV5-5, the J call TRBJ1-2; TRBD1 aligns across 8 bases. Germline CDR1 reads SGHKS; CDR2 reads YYEKEE (reference sequence). V was clipped by 3 bases and J by 3 bases; unmatched bases: 13. This CDR3 is built from 17 residues. CDR3 nucleotides: TGTGCCAGCAGCTGGGGACAGGCCGGAAACTCCTACTATGGCTACACCTTC. As protein: CASSWGQAGNSYYGYTF. Full variable domain (remainder filled in from reference TRBV5-5 and TRBJ1-2): DAGVTQSPTHLIKTRGQQVTLRCSPISGHKSVSWYQQVLGQGPQFIFQYYEKEERGRGNFPDRFSARQFPNYSSELNVNALLLGDSALYLCASSWGQAGNSYYGYTFGSGTRLTVV.

This clonotype has only a few counts. The chain employs TRBV6-1 and TRBJ2-3; tentatively, D is TRBD1 (5 bases). CDR3 length: 11 residues. Germline V gene sequence: CDR1 MNHNS, CDR2 SASEGT. The V and J ends lost 8 bases and 6 bases respectively, with 9 bases between them. CDR3 in DNA: TGTGCCAGCGGACCAGGGGATACGCAGTATTTT. It translates to CASGPGDTQYF.

The J gene is TRBJ2-7, the V gene TRBV20-1; D gene unclear. Trimming removed 0 bases at V and 3 bases at J, with 12 bases between. This CDR3 comprises 14 residues. Germline V gene sequence: CDR1 DFQATT, CDR2 SNEGSKA (reference sequence). The DNA for the CDR3 is TGCAGTGCTAGAGACCTCTCGCGGTTCTACGAGCAGTACTTC. Translation gives CSARDLSRFYEQYF.

This clonotype has a count of ten or more. The CDR3 spells CSARGGQSSSYNEQFF. The CDR3, as DNA: TGCAGTGCTAGGGGGGGACAGAGCTCTTCCTACAATGAGCAGTTCTTC. This chain joins TRBV20-1 and TRBJ2-1, with D perhaps TRBD1 (7 bases). The CDR3 covers 16 residues. The germline V gene encodes CDR1 DFQATT and CDR2 SNEGSKA (reference sequence). V was cut by 3 bases and J by 1 base, with 16 bases left in between.

This clonotype was observed a few times. The rearrangement uses TRBV7-7 and TRBJ2-1, with 8 bases fitting TRBD1. Per germline, CDR1 SSHAT and CDR2 FNYEAQ (reference sequence). The CDR3 extends over 15 amino acids. V shed 1 base, J shed 6 bases, and the junction held 5 bases outside the gene matches. CDR3 amino acids: CASSLDQGAGNEQFF. In DNA, the CDR3 is TGTGCCAGCAGCTTAGATCAGGGGGCGGGCAATGAGCAGTTCTTC.

This clonotype came up many times. The V and J genes are TRBV29-1 and TRBJ2-7, with 7 positions matching TRBD1. CDR3 length equals 13 residues. With V trimmed by 1 base and J by 3 bases, 3 bases remained unmatched. Germline V gene lookup returns CDR1 SQVTM and CDR2 ANQGSEA. The CDR3, as DNA: TGCAGCGTTGAAGGCTGGGACAGCTACGAGCAGTACTTC. This translates into CSVEGWDSYEQYF.

In this sample, this clonotype turned up a few times. The CDR3 region has the DNA TGTGCCAGCAGCGTAGTCGGGGGGGACCATGAAAAACTGTTTTTT. Protein sequence: CASSVVGGDHEKLFF. The chain couples TRBV9 to TRBJ1-4; TRBD1 is a possible D gene (5 bases). Germline assignment: CDR1 SGDLS and CDR2 YYNGEE. The V end lost 0 bases, the J end lost 6 bases, and 12 bases lay between the germline ends. CDR3 length: 15 residues.

At least ten counts were recorded for this clonotype. A much larger clone differs from this one at a single base, so this may be a read error. The rearrangement uses TRBV7-2 and TRBJ1-5; TRBD1 matches 8 bases. The CDR3 covers 14 residues. J was trimmed by 3 bases and V by 3 bases; bases with no gene match: 1. Per germline, CDR1 SGHTA and CDR2 FQGNSA. CDR3 in amino acids: CASSLGQANQPQHF. The CDR3 nucleotides are TGTGCCAGCAGCTTGGGACAGGCCAATCAGCCCCAGCATTTT.

The chain carries TRBV6-2 or TRBV6-3 and TRBJ1-4, with a tentative D call TRBD1 (6 bases). The CDR3 totals 14 residues. V lost 4 bases and J 5 bases, leaving 11 bases between the germline ends. CDR1 and CDR2 (germline): MNHEY, SVGEGT. CDR3 amino acids: CASSSPGDNEKLFF. The CDR3 DNA reads as TGTGCCAGCAGTTCTCCAGGGGACAATGAAAAACTGTTTTTT.

The rearrangement uses TRBV7-8 and TRBJ2-3; TRBD1 might be the D (6 bases). CDR1 and CDR2 (germline): SGHVS, FQNEAQ. CDR3 length: 13 residues. V was cut by 5 bases and J by 9 bases, with 15 bases left in between. The CDR3 reads CASSTTGQGTQYF. In DNA, the CDR3 is TGTGCCAGCAGCACGACAGGTCAGGGAACGCAGTATTTT.